This passage covers 16 T cell receptor beta chains from one sample sequenced in a study of blood T cell repertoires in COVID-19. The data were produced by immunoSEQ multiplex PCR, yet TCRdb's version contains in-frame clones alone and is incomplete. This sample has fewer than 350,000 clones, with roughly 90% found just once. Sequenced material: PBMCs or T cells enriched from blood (not recorded which). Receptors originate from a woman aged 18-29 years with acute COVID-19.

The chain employs TRBV24-1 and TRBJ2-7; tentatively, D is TRBD2 (5 bases). CDR1 KGHDR and CDR2 SFDVKD come from the germline V gene. V lost 4 bases and J lost 2, with 11 bases in between. The CDR3 totals 14 residues. Here the CDR3 DNA reads TGTGCCACCAGTGAAAGCGGACGGCCCTACGAGCAGTACTTC. It is translated as CATSESGRPYEQYF.

This sequence joins TRBV27 and TRBJ2-3; D gene unclear. From germline, CDR1 is MNHEY and CDR2 SMNVEV (reference sequence). The ends were cut back, 5 bases at V and 4 bases at J, with 10 bases in the middle. The CDR3 is made up of 13 amino acids. The CDR3 DNA is TGTGCCAGCAGTGTCCAGTATGCAGATACGCAGTATTTT. Protein sequence: CASSVQYADTQYF.

The chain uses TRBV10-3 and TRBJ1-5; no clear D gene. Germline CDR1 and CDR2: ENHRY and SYGVKD. The CDR3 consists of 15 residues. V lost 3 bases, J lost 0 bases, and 9 bases lay in between. The chain's CDR3 is CAISDHGVSNQPQHF. CDR3 coding DNA: TGTGCCATCAGTGATCACGGGGTTAGCAATCAGCCCCAGCATTTT.

A remark on this clone: Other DNA sequences within the sample encode an identical CDR3. The V call is TRBV2, the J call TRBJ1-5; the D gene is possibly TRBD1 (6 bases). There are 15 residues in the CDR3. Deletions cut 2 bases from V and 4 bases from J, with 12 bases between. Looked up from germline, CDR1 is SNHLY and CDR2 is FYNNEI. CDR3 region: CASSEQGLGNQPQHF. The CDR3 DNA is TGTGCCAGCAGTGAACAGGGGTTAGGGAATCAGCCCCAGCATTTT.

J is TRBJ2-7 and V is TRBV7-8; D may be TRBD2 (6 bases). V was clipped by 7 bases and J by 0 bases, with 16 bases between them. CDR1 is SGHVS, CDR2 FQNEAQ, per germline. CDR3 length: 15 residues. CDR3 sequence: CASNLEEGDSYEQYF. Here the CDR3 DNA reads TGTGCCAGCAACCTTGAGGAGGGAGACTCCTACGAGCAGTACTTC. The full variable domain, rest sourced from reference TRBV7-8 and TRBJ2-7, is GAGVSQSPRYKVAKRGQDVALRCDPISGHVSLFWYQQALGQGPEFLTYFQNEAQLDKSGLPSDRFFAERPEGSVSTLKIQRTQQEDSAVYLCASNLEEGDSYEQYFGPGTRLTVT.

V is TRBV10-1 and J is TRBJ2-3; D is perhaps TRBD1 (5 bases). CDR1 is WNHNN and CDR2 is SYGVQD in the germline V gene (reference sequence). Trimming stripped 5 bases from V and 4 bases from J, with 13 bases between. The CDR3 sequence is 14 residues long. CDR3 sequence: CASSRSRVSDTQYF. The CDR3 DNA reads as TGCGCCAGCAGTCGCTCCAGGGTGTCAGATACGCAGTATTTT.

The chain is built from TRBV4-1 and TRBJ2-1; a possible D gene is TRBD1 (5 bases). Germline-derived CDR1 and CDR2 are MGHRA and YSYEKL. The ends were cut back, 4 bases at V and 7 bases at J, with 8 bases in the middle. The CDR3 is 12 residues long. Here the CDR3 reads CASSRRTNEQFF. In nucleotides, the CDR3 is TGCGCCAGCAGCCGACGGACAAATGAGCAGTTCTTC.

The chain employs TRBV7-3 and TRBJ2-1; TRBD2 is a possible D gene (5 bases). The CDR3 sequence is 16 residues long. Per germline, CDR1 SGHTA and CDR2 FQGTGA. V dropped 0 bases and J dropped 0 bases, with 9 bases sitting between them. The CDR3 region has the DNA TGTGCCAGCAGCTTAACACCGGGGAGCTCCTACAATGAGCAGTTCTTC. This sequence encodes CASSLTPGSSYNEQFF.

This chain uses TRBV11-2 with TRBJ2-1; unclear D gene. Trimming removed 2 bases from V and 8 bases from J, with 7 bases in between. The CDR3 has 12 residues. CDR1 SGHAT and CDR2 FQNNGV come from the germline V gene. CDR3 in DNA: TGTGCCAGCAGCTTAATCGGAGATGAGCAGTTCTTC. Its translation: CASSLIGDEQFF.

This rearrangement joins TRBV3-1 (or the pseudogene TRBV3-2) to TRBJ2-5; 8 nucleotides match TRBD1. Germline V lookup: CDR1 LGHDT, CDR2 YNNKEL (reference sequence). The CDR3 is 15 amino acids. The trim removed 4 bases at V and 4 bases at J, leaving 8 bases unmatched. This CDR3 is CASSPGQGLRETQYF. DNA for the CDR3: TGTGCCAGCAGCCCCGGACAGGGATTAAGAGAGACCCAGTACTTC.

J is TRBJ1-2 and V is TRBV5-5; D might be TRBD1 (5 bases). CDR1 is SGHKS and CDR2 is YYEKEE in the germline V gene (reference sequence). CDR3 size: 13 residues. Trimming removed 4 bases from V and 8 bases from J, with 15 bases in between. The CDR3 protein is CASSGGGMEGYTF. The CDR3 DNA is TGTGCCAGCAGCGGCGGGGGAATGGAGGGCTACACCTTC.

The chain couples TRBV3-1 (or the pseudogene TRBV3-2) to TRBJ2-1; 10 bases are shared with TRBD2. Trimming at V came to 0 bases and at J to 5 bases, leaving 19 bases not matched to a gene. This CDR3 contains 21 residues. Germline V gene lookup returns CDR1 LGHDT and CDR2 YNNKEL (reference sequence). CDR3 amino acids: CASSQDEYRLKAGGLHNEQFF. The CDR3 DNA reads as TGTGCCAGCAGCCAAGATGAGTACAGATTGAAAGCGGGAGGGTTACACAATGAGCAGTTCTTC.

The V and J genes are TRBV4-1 and TRBJ2-1; D perhaps matches TRBD2 (5 bases). There are 15 residues in the CDR3. CDR1 MGHRA and CDR2 YSYEKL come from the germline V gene. The V and J ends lost 4 bases and 7 bases respectively, with 17 bases between them. The CDR3 nucleotides are TGCGCCAGCAGCCGCCCGGATGCGGGTTTAAATGAGCAGTTCTTC. Translated, it gives CASSRPDAGLNEQFF.

V usage is TRBV10-3 and J usage is TRBJ2-1, with D perhaps matching TRBD1 (6 bases). The germline gives CDR1 ENHRY, CDR2 SYGVKD. Trimming took 7 bases from V and 9 from J, leaving 13 bases between them. This CDR3 comprises 12 residues. CDR3 DNA: TGTGCCATCATCCGGGAAGGGGGTGAGCAGTTCTTC. Its protein product is CAIIREGGEQFF.

The chain uses TRBV14 and TRBJ2-1; TRBD2 aligns across 14 bases. The V gene end was trimmed by 4 bases and the J gene end by 8 bases; junction bases not matched to a gene: 7. Germline CDR1 and CDR2: SGHDN and FVKESK. CDR3 length equals 16 residues. CDR3 DNA sequence: TGTGCCAGCAGCCTAATGACTAGCGGGAGGGCCGATGAGCAGTTCTTC. Translated, it gives CASSLMTSGRADEQFF.

The chain uses TRBV5-5 and TRBJ2-3, with D possibly being TRBD1 (5 bases). Germline-derived CDR1 and CDR2 are SGHKS and YYEKEE (reference sequence). The CDR3 contains 14 residues. Trimming took 0 bases from V and 3 from J, leaving 8 bases between them. The CDR3 DNA reads as TGTGCCAGCAGCTTGGTTCCAGGGACAGATACGCAGTATTTT. Its translation: CASSLVPGTDTQYF.